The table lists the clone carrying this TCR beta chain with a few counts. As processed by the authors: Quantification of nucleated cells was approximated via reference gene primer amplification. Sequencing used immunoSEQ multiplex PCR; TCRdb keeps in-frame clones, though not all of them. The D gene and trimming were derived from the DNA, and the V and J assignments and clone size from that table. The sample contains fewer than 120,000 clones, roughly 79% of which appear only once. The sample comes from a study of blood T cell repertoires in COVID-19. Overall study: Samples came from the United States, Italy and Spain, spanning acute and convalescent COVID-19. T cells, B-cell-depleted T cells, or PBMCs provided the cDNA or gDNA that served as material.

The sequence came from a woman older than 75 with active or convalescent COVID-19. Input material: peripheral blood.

CDR3 coding DNA: TGTGCCAGCAGCGTCACAGGGGTATCCTACAATGAGCAGTTCTTC. It is translated as CASSVTGVSYNEQFF. The chain couples TRBV9 to TRBJ2-1, with TRBD1 identical over 7 bases. V lost 2 bases, J lost 1 base, and 3 bases stayed unmatched. Germline V lookup: CDR1 SGDLS, CDR2 YYNGEE. The CDR3 covers 15 residues.